These 21 T cell receptor beta chains came from one sample sequenced in a study of cytomegalovirus exposure and HLA in healthy donors. Profiling relied on immunoSEQ multiplex PCR, and the TCRdb table lists in-frame clones only, not all of them. Altogether 90,000 to 110,000 clones are present, about 88% being singletons, with the ten largest covering under 4.5%. Sequences were obtained from PBMCs. The source is a woman aged 18-35 years in good health and CMV-seropositive.

This clone was found a few times. This chain joins TRBV4-1 and TRBJ2-1, with D possibly matching TRBD2 (5 bases). The germline gives CDR1 MGHRA, CDR2 YSYEKL. V lost 5 bases, J lost 2 bases, and 19 bases lay in between. CDR3 length: 17 residues. CDR3 loop: CASSSRTSGTTYNEQFF. The CDR3 DNA reads as TGCGCCAGCAGCTCCCGGACGAGCGGAACTACCTACAATGAGCAGTTCTTC.

V and J are TRBV5-4 and TRBJ2-7; weak D call: TRBD1 (5 bases). Trimming left V 5 bases short and J 0 bases short, with 12 bases between. Germline CDR1 reads SGHNT; CDR2 reads YYREEE (reference sequence). The CDR3 spans 14 residues. The CDR3 DNA sequence: TGTGCCAGCAGACAGGATTTGGGCTCCTACGAGCAGTACTTC. Translating gives CASRQDLGSYEQYF.

The CDR3 sequence: CASSEGRSLWGYTF. In DNA form, the CDR3 reads TGCGCCAGCAGCGAGGGCAGGTCCCTATGGGGCTACACCTTC. The J gene is TRBJ1-2, the V gene TRBV4-1, with D uncertain. Germline CDR1 MGHRA, CDR2 YSYEKL. Trimming removed 5 bases from V and 8 bases from J, with 18 bases in between. The CDR3 is 14 amino acids.

This clone has only a few counts. This chain connects TRBV7-6 to TRBJ2-7; the match to TRBD2 covers 8 bases. This CDR3 is 12 amino acids long. CDR1 SGHVS and CDR2 FNYEAQ come from the germline V gene. V lost 8 bases, J lost 3 bases, and 3 bases stayed unmatched. Here the CDR3 DNA reads TGTGCCAGCGGGGGGACTAGCTACGAGCAGTACTTC. Translating gives CASGGTSYEQYF.

The chain employs TRBV27 and TRBJ2-7; TRBD2 matches 7 bases. The length of the CDR3 is 12 residues. CDR1 and CDR2 from the germline V gene are MNHEY and SMNVEV (reference sequence). The CDR3 loop reads CDPSGVSYEQYF. Written as DNA, the CDR3 is TGTGACCCCAGCGGGGTCTCCTACGAGCAGTACTTC.

This chain joins TRBV5-1 and TRBJ1-2, with D possibly being TRBD1 (5 bases). Trimming removed 0 bases at V and 2 bases at J, with 17 bases between. The CDR3 length is 17 residues. CDR1 is SGHRS, CDR2 YFSETQ, per germline. In DNA, the CDR3 is TGCGCCAGCAGCTTGGCTCTGATGACAGACGTAAACTATGGCTACACCTTC. Its protein is CASSLALMTDVNYGYTF.

The chain links TRBV28 to TRBJ1-2; D is unclear. The CDR3 extends over 11 amino acids. V lost 6 bases, J lost 9 bases, and 11 bases lay in between. Germline V gene sequence: CDR1 MDHEN, CDR2 SYDVKM. CDR3 region: CASSQPNSYTF. DNA of the CDR3: TGTGCCAGCAGCCAACCTAATAGCTACACCTTC.

The chain combines TRBV19 with TRBJ2-1, with D perhaps TRBD2 (6 bases). Germline values: CDR1 LNHDA, CDR2 SQIVND (reference sequence). The CDR3 extends over 17 amino acids. V was cut by 5 bases and J by 7 bases, with 24 bases left in between. The CDR3 coding sequence is TGTGCCAGTAGTTTTACATCAGGCGGGACGGTATTTAATGAGCAGTTCTTC. Protein product: CASSFTSGGTVFNEQFF.

A single count supports this clone. The rearrangement uses TRBV11-2 and TRBJ2-7; tentative D call: TRBD2 (6 bases). The CDR3 loop spans 14 amino acids. The germline V and J ends were trimmed by 5 bases and 6 bases, with 17 bases remaining between them. In germline, CDR1 is SGHAT, CDR2 FQNNGV. In DNA form, the CDR3 reads TGTGCCAGCAGCCGCGGGACCCCGGGCATCGAGCAGTACTTC. Amino acids: CASSRGTPGIEQYF.

The gene calls are TRBV5-1 and TRBJ2-5, with D possibly being TRBD1 (5 bases). This CDR3 comprises 11 residues. The ends were cut back, 0 bases at V and 9 bases at J, with 6 bases in the middle. Germline loops: CDR1 SGHRS, CDR2 YFSETQ. CDR3 protein: CASSLEGSQYF. CDR3 sequence (DNA): TGCGCCAGCAGCTTGGAGGGGTCCCAGTACTTC.

The chain couples TRBV6-5 to TRBJ1-2; D possibly corresponds to TRBD1 (6 bases). The CDR3 has 14 amino acids. V lost 0 bases to trimming and J lost 3 bases, with 8 bases between them. The germline gives CDR1 MNHEY, CDR2 SVGAGI. CDR3 loop: CASSYSTGHYGYTF. The CDR3 DNA reads TGTGCCAGCAGTTACTCTACAGGGCACTATGGCTACACCTTC.

The rearrangement uses TRBV28 and TRBJ1-5; 9 positions agree with TRBD1. Per germline, CDR1 MDHEN and CDR2 SYDVKM. This CDR3 is 16 amino acids long. V shed 4 bases, J shed 6 bases, and the junction held 10 bases outside the gene matches. The CDR3 nucleotides read TGTGCCAGCAGTTCCTCCGGGACAGGGCTGGTTCAGCCCCAGCATTTT. Protein: CASSSSGTGLVQPQHF. Supplemented by reference TRBV28 and TRBJ1-5, the full variable domain reads DVKVTQSSRYLVKRTGEKVFLECVQDMDHENMFWYRQDPGLGLRLIYFSYDVKMKEKGDIPEGYSVSREKKERFSLILESASTNQTSMYLCASSSSGTGLVQPQHFGDGTRLSIL.

The chain employs TRBV28 and TRBJ2-4; D is unresolved. The CDR3 covers 14 residues. The V gene's germline CDR1 is MDHEN and CDR2 SYDVKM. Trimming cost V 5 bases and J 3 bases, with 11 bases left between them. CDR3 loop: CASSPSLDKNIQYF. The CDR3 DNA reads TGTGCCAGCAGTCCGTCCTTAGACAAAAACATTCAGTACTTC.

The chain recombines TRBV2 with TRBJ1-1; tentative D call: TRBD1 (5 bases). Germline V gene sequence: CDR1 SNHLY, CDR2 FYNNEI. The CDR3 totals 12 residues. Trimming pared 9 bases from V and 2 bases from J, leaving 10 bases between. CDR3 DNA sequence: TGTGCCAGTACCAGGGTTAACACTGAAGCTTTCTTT. This sequence encodes CASTRVNTEAFF.

This clone appeared a single time. The rearrangement links TRBV5-1 to TRBJ1-2; TRBD1 aligns across 8 bases. The length of the CDR3 is 16 residues. CDR1 is SGHRS, CDR2 YFSETQ, per germline. With 4 bases clipped from V and 4 bases from J, the junction kept 12 bases outside the gene matches. This CDR3 is CASSPRTGMSTYGYTF. In DNA, the CDR3 is TGCGCCAGCAGCCCAAGGACAGGGATGTCCACCTATGGCTACACCTTC.

V is TRBV19 and J is TRBJ2-4; TRBD2 matches at 7 bases. Trimming removed 6 bases from V and 7 bases from J; junction bases left unmatched: 18. CDR1 is LNHDA, CDR2 SQIVND, per germline (reference sequence). The CDR3 runs 17 residues. CDR3 residues: CASRSLELAGNGNIQYF. As DNA, the CDR3 is TGTGCCAGTAGATCTTTGGAGTTAGCGGGCAACGGGAACATTCAGTACTTC.

V is TRBV5-1 and J is TRBJ2-1; the match to TRBD2 covers 15 bases. The trim removed 0 bases at V and 2 bases at J, leaving 3 bases unmatched. The CDR3 is made up of 18 amino acids. In germline, CDR1 is SGHRS, CDR2 YFSETQ. CDR3: CASSLGTSGRAPYNEQFF. The CDR3 bases are TGCGCCAGCAGCTTGGGGACTAGCGGGAGGGCACCCTACAATGAGCAGTTCTTC. Complete variable domain (other parts from reference TRBV5-1 and TRBJ2-1): KAGVTQTPRYLIKTRGQQVTLSCSPISGHRSVSWYQQTPGQGLQFLFEYFSETQRNKGNFPGRFSGRQFSNSRSEMNVSTLELGDSALYLCASSLGTSGRAPYNEQFFGPGTRLTVL.

Only one count was recorded for this clone. The chain uses TRBV7-7 and TRBJ2-3, with 10 bases lining up with TRBD2. The V segment lost 5 bases and the J segment 5 bases; nucleotides outside the gene matches: 10. This CDR3 region has 16 residues. The germline gives CDR1 SSHAT, CDR2 FNYEAQ (reference sequence). This chain's CDR3 is CASSILAGGRVDTQYF. DNA for the CDR3: TGTGCCAGCAGCATCTTAGCGGGAGGCCGAGTAGATACGCAGTATTTT.

The V gene is TRBV6-1, the J gene TRBJ2-7; possibly TRBD2 for D (5 bases). The CDR3 has 12 residues. Germline V gene lookup returns CDR1 MNHNS and CDR2 SASEGT. Trimming left V 2 bases short and J 4 bases short, with 6 bases between. The CDR3 DNA is TGTGCCAGCAGTGAATCGGGATACGAGCAGTACTTC. Translation: CASSESGYEQYF.

This clone has a handful of counts. The chain uses TRBV25-1 and TRBJ2-7, with 7 bases identical to TRBD1. Looked up from germline, CDR1 is MGHDK and CDR2 is SYGVNS. V shed 7 bases, J shed 8 bases, and the junction held 11 bases outside the gene matches. The CDR3 has 13 residues. Here the CDR3 reads CASTTGDRMKQYF. CDR3 DNA sequence: TGTGCCAGCACAACAGGGGATAGGATGAAGCAGTACTTC.

The chain is built from TRBV11-3 and TRBJ2-7, with TRBD1 identical over 8 bases. J was trimmed by 1 base and V by 2 bases; bases with no gene match: 7. CDR1 is SGHNT, CDR2 YENEEA, per germline. The CDR3 length is 16 residues. This CDR3 is CASSLLGTGGSYEQYF. The DNA for the CDR3 is TGTGCCAGCAGCTTATTGGGGACAGGAGGGTCCTACGAGCAGTACTTC.